The rows below give T cell receptor beta chains drawn from one sample of a study of T cells in Graves' hyperthyroidism and ophthalmopathy. TCRdb reprocessed the multiplex PCR reads with MiXCR, giving one entry per CDR3 protein. The sample consists of fewer than 450,000 distinct CDR3 sequences, 17% of them appearing once. Sequencing was done on a sample of blood. All receptors derive from a woman aged 25 to 39 with Graves' hyperthyroidism that later progressed to Graves' ophthalmopathy. Each CDR3 is given with its conserved first and last residue. D genes are given only for firm matches. Size is stated for part of the rows, as once, few or many counts, or as a class when the clone is expanded.

cdr3_nt	cdr3_aa	clone_size	d_call	v_call	j_call
TGTGCCAGCAGTCGACTAGTCCAAGAGACCCAGTACTTC	CASSRLVQETQYF	many	NA	TRBV5-1	TRBJ2-5
TGTGCCTGGAGTGACGGAGCGGGATTCTCCTACGAGCAGTACTTC	CAWSDGAGFSYEQYF	NA	TRBD2	TRBV30	TRBJ2-7
TGTGCCAGCAGCGTAGATACGCGGGGCGGGGAGCTGTTTTTT	CASSVDTRGGELFF	NA	NA	TRBV9	TRBJ2-2
TGTGCCAGCAGCTTGGTAAGGACGGATGCCTGGGCTTTCTTT	CASSLVRTDAWAFF	many	NA	TRBV7-9	TRBJ1-1
TGTGCCAGCAGTACAACAGGGGAACAAGAGACCCAGTACTTC	CASSTTGEQETQYF	NA	TRBD1	TRBV12-3/TRBV12-4	TRBJ2-5
TGTGCCAGCAGTTTCGGGGCAGTTCTTAGCTATGGCTACACCTTC	CASSFGAVLSYGYTF	NA	NA	TRBV28	TRBJ1-2
TGTGCCAGCGGAAGTAGGCTGACAGATACGCAGTATTTT	CASGSRLTDTQYF	NA	NA	TRBV27	TRBJ2-3
TGCGCCAGCAGCCGGTCGGGGGGTAACCCTGAAGCTTTCTTT	CASSRSGGNPEAFF	once	NA	TRBV4-1	TRBJ1-1
TGTGCCAGCAGCCCTTGGGGGCTAGCGGGAGATGATGAGCAGTTCTTC	CASSPWGLAGDDEQFF	NA	TRBD2	TRBV11-2	TRBJ2-1
TGTGCCAGTAGTATCGCCGGGACAGGGTACGGGGAGCTGTTTTTT	CASSIAGTGYGELFF	many	TRBD1	TRBV19	TRBJ2-2
TGTGCCAGCAGCTTAATAAGGTTGCGGACAGGGGGCGTAGTGAACTATGGCTACACCTTC	CASSLIRLRTGGVVNYGYTF	many	TRBD1	TRBV11-2	TRBJ1-2
TGTGCCAGTTTCTCTTTGGGGACAGGGGGCGCGGGGACCTTGAGCACTGAAGCTTTCTTT	CASFSLGTGGAGTLSTEAFF	NA	TRBD1	TRBV19	TRBJ1-1
TGTGCCAGCAGCTGGAGGACTAGCGGGAACGTCGATGAGCAGTTCTTC	CASSWRTSGNVDEQFF	NA	TRBD2	TRBV11-2	TRBJ2-1
TGTGCCAGCAGCTCATACAGCGCCTACAATGAGCAGTTCTTC	CASSSYSAYNEQFF	few	NA	TRBV5-5	TRBJ2-1
TGTGCCAGCAGTGCTGGGTTGGGAGGAGGGGAAAAACTGTTTTTT	CASSAGLGGGEKLFF	few	NA	TRBV6-1	TRBJ1-4
TGCAGCGTTGCCGGGACTAGCGGGAGGAGGATCAATGAGCAGTTCTTC	CSVAGTSGRRINEQFF	NA	TRBD2	TRBV29-1	TRBJ2-1
TGTGCCAGCAGTCCAGGGACAGAGCCCTTTAATGAGTACTTC	CASSPGTEPFNEYF	many	TRBD1	TRBV6-2/TRBV6-3	TRBJ2-5
TGTGCCAGCAGCTCCCGATTGGGGAGAGCGGCCACCGGGGAGCTGTTTTTT	CASSSRLGRAATGELFF	NA	NA	TRBV7-2	TRBJ2-2
TGTGCCAGCAGCCAGACAGGGGACGGTTCACCCCTCCACTTT	CASSQTGDGSPLHF	many	TRBD1	TRBV2	TRBJ1-6
TGCAGTGCTAATGACCGGCTAGCGGGGACGGGGGATACGCAGTATTTT	CSANDRLAGTGDTQYF	many	TRBD2	TRBV20-1	TRBJ2-3
TGTGCCAGCAGCCAGGTCGGGAGCGGCTACACCTTC	CASSQVGSGYTF	many	NA	TRBV3-1	TRBJ1-2
TGTGCCAGCGGCAGGGCAGGCGGGGCCTCCTACGAGCAGTACTTC	CASGRAGGASYEQYF	many	NA	TRBV28	TRBJ2-7
TGTGCCACCAGTGACAGGGAGGGGAACACTGAAGCTTTCTTT	CATSDREGNTEAFF	many	NA	TRBV24-1	TRBJ1-1
TGTGCCAGCAGTTTACCCCTCGGACAGGGTGGGACCAATGAGCAGTTCTTC	CASSLPLGQGGTNEQFF	many	TRBD1	TRBV28	TRBJ2-1
TGTGCCAGCAGTTACAAGGTCTCGCTAGCGGGGTGGGAGACCCAGTACTTC	CASSYKVSLAGWETQYF	many	TRBD2	TRBV6-2/TRBV6-3	TRBJ2-5
TGTGCCTGGAGCGGAGGGGAGACCCAGTACTTC	CAWSGGETQYF	NA	NA	TRBV30	TRBJ2-5
TGTGCCAGCAGTTGGTTTGGCCAGGGGGCGCGGACTGAAGCTTTCTTT	CASSWFGQGARTEAFF	many	TRBD1	TRBV28	TRBJ1-1
TGTGCCAGCAGGACCCCCAACAGGGGAAGAAGCGGCAATCAGCCCCAGCATTTT	CASRTPNRGRSGNQPQHF	many	TRBD1	TRBV6-1	TRBJ1-5
TGCAGCGTTGAAGGGGCCTCTAGCACAGATACGCAGTATTTT	CSVEGASSTDTQYF	NA	NA	TRBV29-1	TRBJ2-3
TGCAGTGCTATAAGTTTCTGGGGCAGAGACTACGAGCAGTACTTC	CSAISFWGRDYEQYF	NA	NA	TRBV20-1	TRBJ2-7
TGCAGTGCTAGAGTTATCCAAGACAGGGCCCTGTTGAGCACTGAAGCTTTCTTT	CSARVIQDRALLSTEAFF	once	TRBD1	TRBV20-1	TRBJ1-1
TGTGCCAGCAGCCCCGGGGCGTCAGCATTCGGGGAGCTGTTTTTT	CASSPGASAFGELFF	NA	NA	TRBV7-6	TRBJ2-2
TGTGCCAGCAGTACGGGGTGGGACAGGGACGAGCAGTACTTC	CASSTGWDRDEQYF	many	TRBD1	TRBV27	TRBJ2-7
TGTGCCAGTAGTATTGCTGACGGGAACTATGGCTACACCTTC	CASSIADGNYGYTF	many	NA	TRBV19	TRBJ1-2
TGCAGTGCTAGGCGGGAGGCGAACACTGAAGCTTTCTTT	CSARREANTEAFF	many	NA	TRBV20-1	TRBJ1-1
TGTGCCAGCAGTTTAGGGGGGGTACATTATGGCTACACCTTC	CASSLGGVHYGYTF	many	NA	TRBV28	TRBJ1-2
TGCGCCCGCGGGCCAGGGATTAAGGCGAACACTGAAGCTTTCTTT	CARGPGIKANTEAFF	many	NA	TRBV10-1	TRBJ1-1
TGTGCCAGCATTTCGGGACTAGCTGTTCAAGAGACCCAGTACTTC	CASISGLAVQETQYF	many	TRBD2	TRBV2	TRBJ2-5
TGTGCCAGCAGCTGGAGACAGGGGTCAGATACGCAGTATTTT	CASSWRQGSDTQYF	few	TRBD1	TRBV7-2	TRBJ2-3
TGTGCCAGCAGCCAAGACGACAGGAGCTCCTACGAGCAGTACTTC	CASSQDDRSSYEQYF	many	NA	TRBV3-1	TRBJ2-7
TGCGCCAGCAGCCGTTCCCACAGGGTTCTGATGACCGGGGAGCTGTTTTTT	CASSRSHRVLMTGELFF	NA	NA	TRBV4-1	TRBJ2-2
TGTGCCAGCAGCTTGACAGGGCCCCCCTACAATGAGCAGTTCTTC	CASSLTGPPYNEQFF	many	NA	TRBV5-8	TRBJ2-1
TGTGCCAGCAGCGGCGGGACAGGCCGGGAGCTGTTTTTT	CASSGGTGRELFF	many	TRBD1	TRBV2	TRBJ2-2
TGTGCCAGCAGCGAGCTGGGACAAACCAATCAGCCCCAGCATTTT	CASSELGQTNQPQHF	NA	NA	TRBV4-2	TRBJ1-5
TGTGCCAGTAGTTTGTCATCTCCAGGAGAGACCCAGTACTTC	CASSLSSPGETQYF	many	NA	TRBV19	TRBJ2-5
TGCAGTGCGTCCGGGACATTCTCTGGAAACACCATATATTTT	CSASGTFSGNTIYF	few	NA	TRBV20-1	TRBJ1-3
TGTGCCAGCAGATCGGACTCCCTAAGTCTCTATGGCTACACCTTC	CASRSDSLSLYGYTF	many	NA	TRBV27	TRBJ1-2
TGTGCCAGCAGCTTGGCCAGGGACGGTGAAAAACTGTTTTTT	CASSLARDGEKLFF	few	NA	TRBV5-6	TRBJ1-4
TGTGCCAGTGACAGGAACCGAATGAACACTGAAGCTTTCTTT	CASDRNRMNTEAFF	NA	NA	TRBV28	TRBJ1-1
TGCGCCAGCAGCGTACGACAGGTTACCTATGGCTACACCTTC	CASSVRQVTYGYTF	NA	NA	TRBV5-1	TRBJ1-2
TGTGCCAGCAGTCCCAGGGGAGCGAGCACAGATACGCAGTATTTT	CASSPRGASTDTQYF	few	NA	TRBV6-1	TRBJ2-3
TGCGCCAGCAGCTTCGGCTCGGGGGGGGGAGATACGCAGTATTTT	CASSFGSGGGDTQYF	many	TRBD2	TRBV5-1	TRBJ2-3
TGTGCCAGCAGGGCTCTAGCGGGGGGAGGGTACAATGAGCAGTTCTTC	CASRALAGGGYNEQFF	many	TRBD2	TRBV2	TRBJ2-1
TGTGCCAGCAGCAGGCGGGCGGGAAGCTACAATGAGCAGTTCTTC	CASSRRAGSYNEQFF	many	NA	TRBV12-3/TRBV12-4	TRBJ2-1
TGTGCCATCAGTGCCGAGGGGTACAATGAGCAGTTCTTC	CAISAEGYNEQFF	many	NA	TRBV10-3	TRBJ2-1
TGTGCCAGCACCACTGAGACGGTGGGTCAGCCCCAGCATTTT	CASTTETVGQPQHF	many	NA	TRBV7-9	TRBJ1-5